One T cell receptor (beta chain) is described in this entry. This entry is derived from a study of cytomegalovirus exposure and HLA in healthy donors. V was trimmed by 4 bases and J by 0 bases, leaving 13 bases between them. CDR1 is SGDLS and CDR2 is YYNGEE in the germline V gene. The CDR3 sequence is 15 residues long. Researchers ran the PCR with 60 Vbeta and 13 Jbeta primers. Method: immunoSEQ multiplex PCR; TCRdb's copy keeps in-frame clones and lacks some. The sample has around 160,000 clones, around 85% seen once. The sequence was collected from a man aged 18 to 30 in good health and CMV-seropositive. The chain recombines TRBV9 with TRBJ1-2; maybe TRBD1 (6 bases). The source material was PBMCs. CDR3 residues: CASSSHRASNYGYTF. CDR3 DNA sequence: TGTGCCAGCAGCTCGCACAGGGCCTCTAACTATGGCTACACCTTC.